The 24 T cell receptor beta chains given below trace back to one sample, sequenced in a study of blood T cell repertoires in COVID-19. The protocol was immunoSEQ multiplex PCR, while the TCRdb copy is restricted to in-frame clones and leaves out a portion. The sample contains tens of thousands of clones, approximately 87% of which appear only once. The sample consisted of peripheral blood. The receptors stem from a human donor with acute or convalescent COVID-19. The donor label of this sample is uncertain.

The genes are TRBV6-5 and TRBJ2-1, with a tentative D call TRBD2 (6 bases). With 0 bases removed from V and 4 bases from J, the gap between germline ends came to 13 bases. The CDR3 is 16 amino acids. CDR1 and CDR2 (germline): MNHEY, SVGAGI. The CDR3 loop reads CASSYSKDYRYNEQFF. The CDR3 DNA reads as TGTGCCAGCAGTTACTCGAAGGACTACCGATACAATGAGCAGTTCTTC.

The rearrangement joins TRBV28 to TRBJ1-5, with a weak D call TRBD1 (6 bases). The germline gives CDR1 MDHEN, CDR2 SYDVKM. Trimming took 6 bases from V and 0 from J, leaving 9 bases between them. The CDR3 is made up of 14 amino acids. The CDR3 sequence: CASRQGFSNQPQHF. As DNA, the CDR3 is TGTGCCAGCAGACAGGGATTTAGCAATCAGCCCCAGCATTTT. The complete variable domain, with remaining parts taken from reference TRBV28 and TRBJ1-5, reads DVKVTQSSRYLVKRTGEKVFLECVQDMDHENMFWYRQDPGLGLRLIYFSYDVKMKEKGDIPEGYSVSREKKERFSLILESASTNQTSMYLCASRQGFSNQPQHFGDGTRLSIL.

The gene calls are TRBV5-4 and TRBJ2-2; a weak D match, TRBD1 (6 bases). The CDR3 is 15 residues long. Deletions cut 0 bases from V and 5 bases from J, with 11 bases between. From germline, CDR1 is SGHNT and CDR2 YYREEE (reference sequence). CDR3 coding DNA: TGTGCCAGCAGCTTGGCAGGGGCCCCGACCGGGGAGCTGTTTTTT. This sequence encodes CASSLAGAPTGELFF.

The chain is built from TRBV5-8 and TRBJ2-5; D uncertain. Trimming left V 3 bases short and J 7 bases short, with 10 bases between. The CDR3 sequence is 12 residues long. CDR1 SGHTS and CDR2 YDEGEE come from the germline V gene. The CDR3 DNA reads as TGTGCCAGCAGCTCTGAGGTGGGGACCCAGTACTTC. Translation: CASSSEVGTQYF.

The chain couples TRBV4-2 to TRBJ1-4; unclear D gene. The V end was cut by 4 bases, the J end by 7 bases, with 16 bases between. The CDR3 consists of 15 residues. The germline V gene encodes CDR1 LGHNA and CDR2 YNFKEQ. DNA for the CDR3: TGTGCCAGCAGCCTCACTGTGGGAGCGAGTGAAAAACTGTTTTTT. It specifies CASSLTVGASEKLFF.

The V and J genes are TRBV19 and TRBJ2-1; D possibly corresponds to TRBD2 (7 bases). The V end was cut by 6 bases, the J end by 7 bases, with 16 bases between. The CDR3 extends over 14 amino acids. Per germline, CDR1 LNHDA and CDR2 SQIVND (reference sequence). In nucleotides, the CDR3 is TGTGCCAGTAGGTCGTCGGGGGGCCGAAATGAGCAGTTCTTC. This encodes CASRSSGGRNEQFF.

The sample holds a few counts of this clone. This chain connects TRBV19 to TRBJ2-1; 7 positions match TRBD2. V was pared by 7 bases and J by 7 bases, with 13 bases of the junction left unmatched. The CDR3 runs to 15 residues. In germline, CDR1 is LNHDA, CDR2 SQIVND (reference sequence). The CDR3 spells CASNPGPTSRNEQFF. The CDR3 nucleotides read TGTGCCAGTAATCCGGGGCCGACTAGCCGGAATGAGCAGTTCTTC.

The chain carries TRBV5-4 and TRBJ1-1, with D possibly TRBD1 on 5 matching bases. V was pared by 0 bases and J by 0 bases, with 9 bases between. CDR1 and CDR2 from the germline V gene are SGHNT and YYREEE (reference sequence). The CDR3 covers 15 residues. The CDR3, as DNA: TGTGCCAGCAGCTTGGTCGGGGGGATGAACACTGAAGCTTTCTTT. It codes for CASSLVGGMNTEAFF.

The chain links TRBV28 to TRBJ2-5; a possible D gene is TRBD2 (6 bases). The CDR3 has 13 residues. V shed 6 bases and J shed 5 bases, with 13 bases lying between them. Germline values: CDR1 MDHEN, CDR2 SYDVKM. Here the CDR3 DNA reads TGTGCCAGCAGGCCGTGGGGGGACGAGACCCAGTACTTC. Amino acid sequence: CASRPWGDETQYF.

The chain employs TRBV7-6 and TRBJ1-6; D not resolved. This CDR3 region has 15 residues. The germline V gene encodes CDR1 SGHVS and CDR2 FNYEAQ. The germline V and J ends were trimmed by 6 bases and 5 bases, with 14 bases remaining between them. CDR3 in amino acids: CASSRRPLDNSPLHF. The CDR3 nucleotides read TGTGCCAGCAGTCGGAGGCCCCTCGATAATTCACCCCTCCACTTT.

This clone came up once. The gene calls are TRBV19 and TRBJ1-5; 8 bases map to TRBD1. CDR3 length: 16 amino acids. CDR1 and CDR2 from the germline V gene are LNHDA and SQIVND (reference sequence). V lost 6 bases and J lost 1; bases outside the gene matches: 8. The CDR3 DNA reads as TGTGCCAGTAGGCCCATCGACAGGGGAAGCAATCAGCCCCAGCATTTT. This translates into CASRPIDRGSNQPQHF.

The gene calls are TRBV29-1 and TRBJ2-6, with 9 positions matching TRBD1. The CDR3 length is 14 residues. J was trimmed by 4 bases and V by 5 bases; bases with no gene match: 3. Germline loops: CDR1 SQVTM, CDR2 ANQGSEA. The CDR3 is CSVSGQGGANVLTF. The CDR3 DNA follows: TGCAGCGTTTCCGGACAGGGGGGGGCCAACGTCCTGACTTTC.

The chain links TRBV6-1 to TRBJ1-2; D gene uncertain. This CDR3 spans 13 amino acids. The V end was cut by 2 bases, the J end by 7 bases, with 11 bases between. The germline V gene encodes CDR1 MNHNS and CDR2 SASEGT. The CDR3 region has the DNA TGTGCCAGCAGTGAACGGCCACCGGGTGGCTACACCTTC. Translated, it gives CASSERPPGGYTF.

The chain couples TRBV5-4 to TRBJ1-3, with a possible D match to TRBD1 (5 bases). This CDR3 contains 14 residues. Per the germline V gene, CDR1 is SGHNT and CDR2 is YYREEE (reference sequence). Trimming shortened V by 5 bases and J by 4 bases, and 13 bases separated the two germline ends. The CDR3 nucleotides are TGTGCCAGCAGGGACGGGGGGAACGGAAACACCATATATTTT. Translating gives CASRDGGNGNTIYF.

The genes are TRBV4-1 and TRBJ1-2, with a weak D call TRBD1 (6 bases). CDR3 length: 18 amino acids. V lost 0 bases and J lost 5, with 22 bases in between. The germline CDR1 and CDR2 sequences are MGHRA and YSYEKL. This chain's CDR3 is CASSQEPPSDRQKYGYTF. CDR3 DNA: TGCGCCAGCAGCCAAGAGCCGCCTTCGGACAGACAAAAATATGGCTACACCTTC.

This chain joins TRBV13 and TRBJ1-2; 12 bases fit TRBD1. CDR3 length: 17 residues. The junction had 7 bases not matched to a gene; V was cut back by 3 bases and J by 2 bases. Germline V gene sequence: CDR1 PRHDT, CDR2 FYEKMQ (reference sequence). The CDR3 DNA sequence: TGTGCCAGCAGCTTCGGGACAGGGGGCGCGGGGAACTATGGCTACACCTTC. This translates into CASSFGTGGAGNYGYTF.

The chain links TRBV5-8 to TRBJ1-4, with a weak D call TRBD1 (6 bases). Germline assignment: CDR1 SGHTS and CDR2 YDEGEE. The CDR3 loop spans 15 amino acids. Trimming stripped 3 bases from V and 2 bases from J, with 11 bases between. CDR3 amino acids: CASSSGGATNEKLFF. DNA of the CDR3: TGTGCCAGCAGCTCGGGGGGGGCGACTAATGAAAAACTGTTTTTT. Full variable domain (rest looked up from reference TRBV5-8 and TRBJ1-4): EAGVTQSPTHLIKTRGQQATLRCSPISGHTSVYWYQQALGLGLQFLLWYDEGEERNRGNFPPRFSGRQFPNYSSELNVNALELEDSALYLCASSSGGATNEKLFFGSGTQLSVL.

This chain joins TRBV6-5 and TRBJ2-2, with D possibly being TRBD1 (6 bases). The CDR3 is made up of 15 amino acids. In germline, CDR1 is MNHEY, CDR2 SVGAGI. Trimming removed 2 bases at V and 4 bases at J, with 11 bases between. The CDR3 sequence: CASSYQQGATGELFF. The CDR3 bases are TGTGCCAGCAGTTACCAACAGGGCGCCACCGGGGAGCTGTTTTTT.

V and J are TRBV7-9 and TRBJ1-5; D gene uncertain. V was trimmed by 5 bases and J by 4 bases, leaving 12 bases between them. The CDR3 sequence is 14 residues long. The germline V gene encodes CDR1 SEHNR and CDR2 FQNEAQ (reference sequence). For the CDR3, the DNA is TGTGCCAGCAGCCCTGGCGCGGGAAATCAGCCCCAGCATTTT. Protein product: CASSPGAGNQPQHF.

This rearrangement joins TRBV5-1 to TRBJ1-2; maybe TRBD1 (5 bases). The CDR3 extends over 16 amino acids. From germline, CDR1 is SGHRS and CDR2 YFSETQ. The V and J ends lost 4 bases and 5 bases respectively, with 21 bases between them. CDR3: CASSRLPGDDIYGYTF. As DNA, the CDR3 is TGCGCCAGCAGCCGATTACCGGGGGACGACATATATGGCTACACCTTC.

The rearrangement uses TRBV28 and TRBJ1-5; D is perhaps TRBD1 (5 bases). Trimming cost V 6 bases and J 6 bases, with 15 bases left between them. The CDR3 length is 14 residues. Germline CDR1 and CDR2: MDHEN and SYDVKM. CDR3 sequence: CASSDSGIGQPQHF. In nucleotides, the CDR3 is TGTGCCAGCAGCGATTCAGGGATCGGTCAGCCCCAGCATTTT.

The rearrangement uses TRBV11-3 and TRBJ2-2, with D tentatively TRBD2 (6 bases). The CDR3 covers 15 residues. The germline V gene encodes CDR1 SGHNT and CDR2 YENEEA. Trimming took 7 bases from V and 3 from J, leaving 15 bases between them. The CDR3 sequence is CASTTIGGYTGELFF. DNA of the CDR3: TGTGCCAGCACCACCATCGGGGGATACACCGGGGAGCTGTTTTTT.

The V gene is TRBV7-9, the J gene TRBJ1-6; 9 bases are shared with TRBD1. This CDR3 has 17 residues. Germline V gene data show CDR1 as SEHNR and CDR2 as FQNEAQ (reference sequence). With V trimmed by 5 bases and J by 0 bases, 5 bases remained unmatched. The CDR3 nucleotides are TGTGCCAGCAGCGACGGGACAGGGAGCTCCTATAATTCACCCCTCCACTTT. Encoded protein: CASSDGTGSSYNSPLHF.

The CDR3 nucleotides are TGCGCCAGCAGCCTCAGACAGGTCAGCACAGATACGCAGTATTTT. Translated: CASSLRQVSTDTQYF. This chain links TRBV5-1 with TRBJ2-3; tentatively, D is TRBD1 (6 bases). Trimming cost V 4 bases and J 0 bases, with 12 bases left between them. The CDR3 has 15 residues. Germline values: CDR1 SGHRS, CDR2 YFSETQ.